This T cell receptor beta chain originates from a study of vaccination and CD4 T cells after COVID-19. The wider study: Nasal swab PCR showed SARS-CoV-2 in convalescent patients, roughly nine with mild and one with severe disease. Findings and limits, study-wide: When vaccine-specific clones from convalescent patients were examined, 304 of 307 were spike mono-reactive. The median proportion of reactive clones detected only post-vaccination in convalescent patients was roughly 86%.

Treatment meaning: roughly 10-day PBMC culture with coronavirus spike peptide pools or control peptides (ViraFEST assay). CD4+ T cells were isolated by negative selection after 10 days of culture. CDR3 size: 15 residues. Regarding this clonotype: Its target is not known.

Scientists ran DNA taken from cultured CD4+ T cells through the Oncomine TCR Beta short-read assay for sequencing. One entry per CDR3 protein results from TCRdb running MiXCR on the PCR reads. In the table there are about 19,000 distinct CDR3 sequences, under 60% of which are singletons. This sequence originates from a human donor who had recovered from COVID-19. This chain joins TRBV21-1 and TRBJ1-1; TRBD1, the table's D call, was not compared with the DNA. TRBV21-1 is recorded as a pseudogene. The sample comprised CD4+ T cells from blood, cultured in vitro. The CDR3 DNA reads TGTGCCAGCAGCAAAGGAACAGGATTGAACACTGAAGCTTTCTTT. It encodes CASSKGTGLNTEAFF.